This TCR beta chain was captured by sequencing in a study of blood T cell repertoires in COVID-19. The V end was cut by 5 bases, the J end by 9 bases, with 17 bases between. Germline V gene data show CDR1 as MDHEN and CDR2 as SYDVKM. The CDR3 extends over 14 amino acids. The method was immunoSEQ multiplex PCR; TCRdb's version includes in-frame clones alone and lacks a portion of them. The table has tens of thousands of clones, roughly 78% seen once. Specimen: peripheral blood. This TCR was sampled from a man aged 55-75 years with active or convalescent COVID-19. The genes are TRBV28 and TRBJ1-5; D is perhaps TRBD1 (6 bases). In DNA form, the CDR3 reads TGTGCCAGCAGTCTTACAGGGCCTTTCAGGCCCCAGCATTTT. Amino acid sequence: CASSLTGPFRPQHF.